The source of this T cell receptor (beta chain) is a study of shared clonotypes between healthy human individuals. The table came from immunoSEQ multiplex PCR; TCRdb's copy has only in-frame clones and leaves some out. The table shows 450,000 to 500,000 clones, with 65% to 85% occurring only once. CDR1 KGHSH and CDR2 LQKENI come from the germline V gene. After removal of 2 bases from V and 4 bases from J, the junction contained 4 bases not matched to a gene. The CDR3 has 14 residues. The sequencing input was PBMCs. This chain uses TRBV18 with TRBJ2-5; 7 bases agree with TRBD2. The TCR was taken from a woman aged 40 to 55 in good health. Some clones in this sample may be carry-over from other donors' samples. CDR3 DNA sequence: TGTGCCAGCTCACCAAGGCCGGGGGGAGAGACCCAGTACTTC. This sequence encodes CASSPRPGGETQYF.